This TCR beta chain stems from a study of blood T cell repertoires in COVID-19. For the study at large: COVID-19 samples, acute and convalescent, were from the United States, Italy and Spain.

The germline V gene encodes CDR1 LNHDA and CDR2 SQIVND (reference sequence). The CDR3 covers 16 residues. After removal of 3 bases from V and 5 bases from J, the junction contained 9 bases not matched to a gene. As handled by the study authors: Nucleated cell number was recorded as an estimate derived from reference gene primer amplification. The protocol was immunoSEQ multiplex PCR, while the TCRdb copy is restricted to in-frame clones and leaves out a portion. V and J calls and clone size follow that table, whereas D and trimming were derived from the DNA. This table has under 200,000 clones, roughly nine tenths appearing once. A single count supports this clone.

The genes are TRBV19 and TRBJ2-1; 8 nucleotides match TRBD1. The source is a woman aged 65 to 85 with acute or convalescent COVID-19. The sample was peripheral blood. The CDR3: CASSIRVVRGHNEQFF. CDR3 sequence (DNA): TGTGCCAGTAGTATTCGGGTGGTCAGGGGGCACAATGAGCAGTTCTTC. The full variable domain, rest sourced from reference TRBV19 and TRBJ2-1, is DGGITQSPKYLFRKEGQNVTLSCEQNLNHDAMYWYRQDPGQGLRLIYYSQIVNDFQKGDIAEGYSVSREKKESFPLTVTSAQKNPTAFYLCASSIRVVRGHNEQFFGPGTRLTVL.